This T cell receptor beta chain was recovered during a study of identical twins. cDNA molecules carried unique molecular identifiers, and template switching added a universal primer site. MiXCR, applied by TCRdb to the 5' RACE reads, yields one record per CDR3 protein. The sample comprises 350,000 to 400,000 distinct CDR3 sequences, 7% to 9.5% of which are singletons, and approximately 9.3% rests with the top ten. For this clonotype: What it recognizes is unknown.

Study-level results: For cord blood, abundant beta clonotypes had fewer insertions, unlike memory repertoires, which showed none.

Trimming took off 7 bases at V and 6 bases at J, with 12 bases between the two ends. This CDR3 is built from 12 residues. Source material: naive T cells sorted from blood. This chain uses TRBV12-3 or TRBV12-4 with TRBJ1-1; D uncertain. This TCR was recovered from a woman aged 45-60 years in good health. CDR3 sequence: CASTSVLPEAFF. CDR3 nucleotide sequence: TGTGCCAGCACCTCCGTATTACCTGAAGCTTTCTTT.